The clone carrying this TCR beta chain showed up just a few times. Its antigen is still unknown. This CDR3 spans 15 amino acids. V gave up 2 bases and J gave up 2 bases, with 13 bases separating them. Per the germline V gene, CDR1 is SGDLS and CDR2 is YYNGEE. The sample originates from a study of response to subunit inactivated influenza vaccine. Study findings and constraints: The study's authors posited that every seasonal influenza vaccination enlists few new T cells.

TCRdb processed the RT-PCR reads anew with MiXCR; each CDR3 protein has one entry. The table includes 250,000 to 350,000 distinct CDR3 sequences, about 20% detected once. The TCR sequence derives from a man between 45 and 75 years old who received an inactivated influenza vaccine. The rearrangement uses TRBV9 and TRBJ1-1, with D perhaps matching TRBD1 (5 bases). The input for sequencing was PBMCs from blood, taken roughly 20 months after vaccination. CDR3 in DNA: TGTGCCAGCAGCGTTGGACACGCCGGTAACACTGAAGCTTTCTTT. This codes for CASSVGHAGNTEAFF. The entire variable domain, with the rest obtained from reference TRBV9 and TRBJ1-1, is as follows: DSGVTQTPKHLITATGQRVTLRCSPRSGDLSVYWYQQSLDQGLQFLIQYYNGEERAKGNILERFSAQQFPDLHSELNLSSLELGDSALYFCASSVGHAGNTEAFFGQGTRLTVV.